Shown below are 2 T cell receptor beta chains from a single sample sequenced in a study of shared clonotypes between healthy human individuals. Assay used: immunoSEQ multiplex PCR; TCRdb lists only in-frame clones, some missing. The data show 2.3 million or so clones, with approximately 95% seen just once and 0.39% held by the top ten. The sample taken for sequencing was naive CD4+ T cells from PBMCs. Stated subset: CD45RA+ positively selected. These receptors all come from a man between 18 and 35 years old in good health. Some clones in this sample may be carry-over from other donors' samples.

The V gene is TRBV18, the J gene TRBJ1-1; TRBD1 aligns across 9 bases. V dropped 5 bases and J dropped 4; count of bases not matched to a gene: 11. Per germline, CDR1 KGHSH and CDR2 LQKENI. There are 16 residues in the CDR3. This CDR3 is CASSSSRTGESTEAFF. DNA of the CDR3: TGTGCCAGCTCATCCTCTAGGACAGGGGAGAGCACTGAAGCTTTCTTT. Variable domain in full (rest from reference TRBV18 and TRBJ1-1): NAGVMQNPRHLVRRRGQEARLRCSPMKGHSHVYWYRQLPEEGLKFMVYLQKENIIDESGMPKERFSAEFPKEGPSILRIQQVVRGDSAAYFCASSSSRTGESTEAFFGQGTRLTVV.

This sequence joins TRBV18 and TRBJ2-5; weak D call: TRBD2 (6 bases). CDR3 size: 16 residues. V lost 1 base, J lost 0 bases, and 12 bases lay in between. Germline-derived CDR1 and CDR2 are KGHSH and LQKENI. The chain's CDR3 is CASSPLGSRYQETQYF. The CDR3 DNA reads TGTGCCAGCTCACCACTCGGGAGTAGGTACCAAGAGACCCAGTACTTC.